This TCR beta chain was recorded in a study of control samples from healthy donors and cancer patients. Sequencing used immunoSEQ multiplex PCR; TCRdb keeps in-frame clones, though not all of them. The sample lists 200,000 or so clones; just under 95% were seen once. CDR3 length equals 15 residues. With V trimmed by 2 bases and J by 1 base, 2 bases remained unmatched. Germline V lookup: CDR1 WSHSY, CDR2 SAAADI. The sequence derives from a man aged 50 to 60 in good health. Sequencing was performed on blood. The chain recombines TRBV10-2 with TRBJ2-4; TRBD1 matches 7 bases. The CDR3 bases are TGCGCCAGCAGTGAGGAGACAGGGGCCAAAAACATTCAGTACTTC. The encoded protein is CASSEETGAKNIQYF.